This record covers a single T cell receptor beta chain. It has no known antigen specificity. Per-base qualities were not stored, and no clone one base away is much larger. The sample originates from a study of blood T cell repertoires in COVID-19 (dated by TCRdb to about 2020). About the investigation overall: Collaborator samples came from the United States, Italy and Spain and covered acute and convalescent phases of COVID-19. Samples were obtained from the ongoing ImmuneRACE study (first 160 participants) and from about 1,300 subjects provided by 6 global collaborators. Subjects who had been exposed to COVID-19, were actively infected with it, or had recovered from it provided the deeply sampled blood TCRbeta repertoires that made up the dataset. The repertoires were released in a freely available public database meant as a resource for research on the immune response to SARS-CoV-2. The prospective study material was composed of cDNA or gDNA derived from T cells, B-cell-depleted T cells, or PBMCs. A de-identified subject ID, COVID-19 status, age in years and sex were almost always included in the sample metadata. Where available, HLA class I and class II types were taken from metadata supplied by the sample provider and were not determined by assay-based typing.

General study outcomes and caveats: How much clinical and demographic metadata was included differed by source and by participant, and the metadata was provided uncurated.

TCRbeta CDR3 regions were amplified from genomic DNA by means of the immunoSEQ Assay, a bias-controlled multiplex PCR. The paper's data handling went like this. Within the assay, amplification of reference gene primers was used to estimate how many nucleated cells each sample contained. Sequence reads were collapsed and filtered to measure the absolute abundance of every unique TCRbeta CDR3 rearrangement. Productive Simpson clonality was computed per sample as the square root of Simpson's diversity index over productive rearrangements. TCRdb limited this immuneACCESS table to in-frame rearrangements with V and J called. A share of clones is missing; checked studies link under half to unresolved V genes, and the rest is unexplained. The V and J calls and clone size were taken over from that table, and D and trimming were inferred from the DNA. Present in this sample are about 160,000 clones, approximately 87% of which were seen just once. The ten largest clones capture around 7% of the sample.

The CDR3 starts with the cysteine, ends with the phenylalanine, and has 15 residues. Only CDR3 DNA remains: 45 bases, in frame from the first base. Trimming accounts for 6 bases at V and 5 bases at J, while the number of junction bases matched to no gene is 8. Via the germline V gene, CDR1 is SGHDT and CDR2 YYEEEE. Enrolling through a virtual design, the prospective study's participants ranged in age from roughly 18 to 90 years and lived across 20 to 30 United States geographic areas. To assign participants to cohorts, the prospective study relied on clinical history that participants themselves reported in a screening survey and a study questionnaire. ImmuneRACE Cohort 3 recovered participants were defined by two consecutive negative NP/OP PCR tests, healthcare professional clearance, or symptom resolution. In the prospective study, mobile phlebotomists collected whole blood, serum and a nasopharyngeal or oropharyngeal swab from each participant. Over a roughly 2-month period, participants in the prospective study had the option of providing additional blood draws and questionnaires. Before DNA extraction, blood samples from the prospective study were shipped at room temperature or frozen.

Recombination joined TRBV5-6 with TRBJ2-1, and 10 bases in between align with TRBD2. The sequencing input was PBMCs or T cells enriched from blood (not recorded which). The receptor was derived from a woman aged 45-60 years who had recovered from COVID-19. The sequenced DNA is TGTGCCAGCACCAAGCGGGGGGGCCCGGACAATGAGCAGTTCTTC. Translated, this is CASTKRGGPDNEQFF.